These 28 T cell receptor beta chains originate from one sample sequenced in a study of T-cell reconstitution after alpha-beta-depleted transplantation in children. It was with unique molecular identifiers that the TCRbeta library was prepared. MiXCR, run by TCRdb on the PCR reads, gives a single entry per CDR3 protein. Of about 360,000 distinct CDR3 sequences in the sample, 10% to 15% were seen once. Sequencing was performed on PBMCs, taken from the stem cell graft. The origin of the receptors is a human donor who donated a stem cell graft to a child with Fanconi anemia.

V gene TRBV5-4 combines with J gene TRBJ1-3; 7 positions agree with TRBD1. The CDR3 spans 14 residues. Trimming took 4 bases from V and 6 from J; bases not matched to a gene: 7. The germline gives CDR1 SGHNT, CDR2 YYREEE (reference sequence). For the CDR3, the DNA is TGTGCCAGCAGCCAGGGACAGCCAGAAAACACCATATATTTT. Amino acids: CASSQGQPENTIYF.

The chain links TRBV29-1 to TRBJ2-5; 7 bases line up with TRBD1. Germline-derived CDR1 and CDR2 are SQVTM and ANQGSEA. The CDR3 contains 12 residues. After removal of 7 bases from V and 1 base from J, the junction contained 3 bases not matched to a gene. DNA of the CDR3: TGCAGCGGGGGACAGAGCCAAGAGACCCAGTACTTC. As protein: CSGGQSQETQYF.

V gene TRBV4-3 combines with J gene TRBJ2-2, with D maybe TRBD1 (6 bases). Trimming pared 0 bases from V and 3 bases from J, leaving 14 bases between. The CDR3 contains 17 residues. From germline, CDR1 is LGHNA and CDR2 YSLEER. CDR3 nucleotides: TGCGCCAGCAGCCAAGATCCCGCGACAGGTGACACCGGGGAGCTGTTTTTT. Translating gives CASSQDPATGDTGELFF.

This clonotype has a single count. The chain combines TRBV15 with TRBJ2-7; 7 bases are shared with TRBD2. Losses at the gene ends were 5 bases for V and 6 bases for J; bases not matched to a gene: 10. Germline-derived CDR1 and CDR2 are LNHNV and YYDKDF (reference sequence). The CDR3 loop spans 14 amino acids. The CDR3 loop reads CATSRPGTTIEQYF. In nucleotides, the CDR3 is TGTGCCACCAGCCGACCCGGGACTACAATCGAGCAGTACTTC.

V gene TRBV15 combines with J gene TRBJ2-1; 8 positions match TRBD1. The V gene end was trimmed by 3 bases and the J gene end by 9 bases; junction bases not matched to a gene: 13. The CDR3 consists of 16 residues. The germline V gene encodes CDR1 LNHNV and CDR2 YYDKDF (reference sequence). The CDR3 DNA reads TGTGCCACCAGCAGGGAGCTCGGACAGGGAAGGGGTGAGCAGTTCTTC. As protein: CATSRELGQGRGEQFF.

V usage is TRBV5-1 and J usage is TRBJ1-2; D is uncertain. The CDR3 loop spans 14 amino acids. The germline CDR1 and CDR2 sequences are SGHRS and YFSETQ. Trimming shortened V by 0 bases and J by 7 bases, and 13 bases separated the two germline ends. The CDR3 here is CASSLEVRNLGYTF. CDR3 bases: TGCGCCAGCAGCTTGGAAGTGAGAAACCTTGGCTACACCTTC.

The rearrangement uses TRBV6-5 and TRBJ2-5; 7 bases are a match to TRBD1. V shed 0 bases, J shed 2 bases, and the junction held 3 bases outside the gene matches. Germline lookup yields CDR1 MNHEY and CDR2 SVGAGI. The CDR3 totals 15 residues. Here the CDR3 reads CASSYSQGIQETQYF. Here the CDR3 DNA reads TGTGCCAGCAGTTACTCACAGGGGATTCAAGAGACCCAGTACTTC.

This clonotype has at least ten counts. The rearrangement uses TRBV6-2 or TRBV6-3 and TRBJ2-4; D is uncertain. Per germline, CDR1 MNHEY and CDR2 SVGEGT. CDR3 length: 11 residues. V dropped 7 bases and J dropped 11 bases, with 12 bases sitting between them. The CDR3 DNA follows: TGTGCCAGCACCAACGGGCCCGTTCAGTACTTC. Residues: CASTNGPVQYF.

The chain uses TRBV27 and TRBJ2-7, with 8 bases lining up with TRBD1. This CDR3 spans 14 amino acids. Per the germline V gene, CDR1 is MNHEY and CDR2 is SMNVEV (reference sequence). Trimming removed 3 bases from V and 4 bases from J; junction bases left unmatched: 5. The CDR3 DNA reads TGTGCCAGCAGTTTCGCAGGGGGCTATTACGAGCAGTACTTC. Residues: CASSFAGGYYEQYF.

This clonotype has a handful of counts. The chain uses TRBV7-8 and TRBJ2-5; 7 nucleotides align to TRBD2. J was trimmed by 8 bases and V by 4 bases; bases with no gene match: 10. Germline V lookup: CDR1 SGHVS, CDR2 FQNEAQ. This CDR3 comprises 14 residues. CDR3 residues: CASSSAGVGGTQYF. DNA for the CDR3: TGTGCCAGCAGCTCGGCGGGGGTTGGGGGTACCCAGTACTTC.

This clonotype occurred many times. This chain uses TRBV12-3 or TRBV12-4 with TRBJ1-2; D is uncertain. The CDR3 is 13 residues long. The V end was cut by 3 bases, the J end by 5 bases, with 10 bases between. The CDR3 nucleotides read TGTGCCAGCAGTTTTGATCGTCGGTATGGCTACACCTTC. This codes for CASSFDRRYGYTF.

This clonotype was observed many times. The chain is built from TRBV11-2 and TRBJ1-1, with unresolved D. The germline V gene has CDR1 SGHAT and CDR2 FQNNGV. V was shortened by 1 base and J by 6 bases, with 3 bases between the two germline ends. This CDR3 contains 11 residues. The CDR3 loop is CASSLGPEAFF. The DNA for the CDR3 is TGTGCCAGCAGCTTAGGGCCTGAAGCTTTCTTT.

This clonotype was recorded many times. This chain links TRBV11-1 with TRBJ2-1; maybe TRBD2 (7 bases). In germline, CDR1 is SGHAT, CDR2 FQDESV (reference sequence). Trimming left V 0 bases short and J 5 bases short, with 8 bases between. The CDR3 runs 14 residues. The CDR3, as DNA: TGTGCCAGCAGCTTAGCAGGGGGGGACAATGAGCAGTTCTTC. Encoded protein: CASSLAGGDNEQFF.

There are a few counts of this clonotype. This rearrangement joins TRBV20-1 to TRBJ1-4, with TRBD1 identical over 10 bases. The J segment lost 7 bases and the V segment lost 2 bases, leaving 7 bases of the junction unmatched. The CDR3 sequence is 15 residues long. Per germline, CDR1 DFQATT and CDR2 SNEGSKA (reference sequence). The CDR3 spells CSARTGQGTGEKLFF. The DNA for the CDR3 is TGCAGTGCTAGAACGGGACAGGGGACCGGTGAAAAACTGTTTTTT.

This clonotype was seen more than once but under ten times. The V and J genes are TRBV15 and TRBJ1-1; no definite D call. V lost 0 bases to trimming and J lost 2 bases, with 7 bases between them. Germline values: CDR1 LNHNV, CDR2 YYDKDF (reference sequence). The CDR3 loop spans 14 amino acids. This CDR3 reads CATSRDGLNTEAFF. The CDR3 region has the DNA TGTGCCACCAGCAGAGATGGATTAAACACTGAAGCTTTCTTT.

A note on this clonotype: No conserved phenylalanine or tryptophan ends this CDR3, so it is likely a read error. CDR3 in DNA: TGCAGCGTTACGTGGGCTAATGAAAAACTGTTTTGT. Its protein is CSVTWANEKLFC. V and J are TRBV29-1 and TRBJ1-4, with D uncertain. Germline V CDR1 and CDR2: SQVTM, ANQGSEA. The ends were cut back, 5 bases at V and 3 bases at J, with 7 bases in the middle. This CDR3 has 12 amino acids.

This clonotype has a handful of counts. V is TRBV5-4 and J is TRBJ1-3; D is undetermined. The CDR3 has 15 amino acids. V lost 1 base to trimming and J lost 0 bases, with 8 bases between them. Looked up from germline, CDR1 is SGHNT and CDR2 is YYREEE (reference sequence). Here the CDR3 reads CASSLRSNSGNTIYF. CDR3 DNA sequence: TGTGCCAGCAGCTTGCGCAGCAACTCTGGAAACACCATATATTTT.

A few counts support this clonotype. This chain uses TRBV29-1 with TRBJ1-1; D is undetermined. V was shortened by 6 bases and J by 1 base, with 9 bases between the two germline ends. This CDR3 region has 12 residues. Germline CDR1 SQVTM, CDR2 ANQGSEA. The CDR3 loop is CSVHRGNTEAFF. The CDR3 DNA reads as TGCAGCGTCCACCGGGGGAACACTGAAGCTTTCTTT.

This sequence joins TRBV5-8 and TRBJ2-2; tentative D call: TRBD1 (6 bases). The V end was cut by 6 bases, the J end by 4 bases, with 16 bases between. Germline V gene lookup returns CDR1 SGHTS and CDR2 YDEGEE. This CDR3 is built from 15 residues. The CDR3 region is CASTTTGMGTGELFF. The CDR3 DNA reads TGTGCCAGCACTACTACAGGGATGGGCACCGGGGAGCTGTTTTTT.

A note on this clonotype: A much larger clone lies one base from this, so it may be a read error. V is TRBV28 and J is TRBJ1-1; D gene ambiguous. Trimming cost V 1 base and J 1 base, with 4 bases left between them. Germline CDR1 is MDHEN and CDR2 is SYDVKM. The CDR3 loop spans 13 amino acids. For the CDR3, the DNA is TGTGCCAGCAGTTTATCCTCGAACACTGAAGCTTTCTTT. It is translated as CASSLSSNTEAFF.

This rearrangement joins TRBV12-3 or TRBV12-4 to TRBJ2-7; D may be TRBD1 or TRBD2 (6 bases each). The CDR3 has 13 residues. Trimming left V 3 bases short and J 6 bases short, with 12 bases between. The CDR3 reads CASSFTGRSEQYF. The DNA of the CDR3 is TGTGCCAGCAGTTTTACAGGGAGGTCCGAGCAGTACTTC.

In this sample, this clonotype turned up many times. The chain uses TRBV4-3 and TRBJ2-2; D unresolved. CDR1 LGHNA and CDR2 YSLEER come from the germline V gene. With 5 bases removed from V and 0 bases from J, the gap between germline ends came to 10 bases. The CDR3 totals 15 residues. CDR3 sequence: CASSNGVTNTGELFF. CDR3 nucleotide sequence: TGCGCCAGCAGCAACGGCGTTACGAACACCGGGGAGCTGTTTTTT.

This clonotype was counted between two and nine times. The chain recombines TRBV21-1 with TRBJ2-7. TRBV21-1 is recorded as a pseudogene. This CDR3 region has 18 residues. This CDR3 is CASSPFLGVSFLRHEQYF. DNA for the CDR3: TGTGCCAGCAGCCCCTTCTTGGGTGTCTCGTTTCTCCGGCACGAGCAGTACTTC.

The chain links TRBV28 to TRBJ2-1; a possible D gene is TRBD2 (5 bases). Trimming took 0 bases from V and 2 from J, leaving 11 bases between them. The length of the CDR3 is 16 residues. Germline CDR1 and CDR2: MDHEN and SYDVKM. The CDR3: CASSLWVGVTYNEQFF. For the CDR3, the DNA is TGTGCCAGCAGTTTATGGGTGGGAGTCACCTACAATGAGCAGTTCTTC.

This clonotype turned up a few times. This sequence joins TRBV20-1 and TRBJ1-6; the D is unclear. Germline values: CDR1 DFQATT, CDR2 SNEGSKA (reference sequence). The CDR3 is 13 amino acids. Trimming stripped 6 bases from V and 6 bases from J, with 12 bases between. CDR3 residues: CSARWTVNSPLHF. DNA of the CDR3: TGCAGTGCCAGATGGACGGTTAATTCACCCCTCCACTTT.

This clonotype was detected ten times or more. The CDR3 loop is CATSDPQRQPYNSPLHF. The CDR3 nucleotides read TGTGCCACCAGTGACCCCCAAAGACAGCCATATAATTCACCCCTCCACTTT. The chain carries TRBV24-1 and TRBJ1-6, with D maybe TRBD1 (5 bases). V lost 4 bases, J lost 4 bases, and 16 bases lay in between. Germline V lookup: CDR1 KGHDR, CDR2 SFDVKD. This CDR3 contains 17 residues.

The rearrangement uses TRBV7-2 and TRBJ2-3; D is unclear. Trimming stripped 5 bases from V and 9 bases from J, with 12 bases between. CDR3 size: 12 residues. The germline gives CDR1 SGHTA, CDR2 FQGNSA. In DNA, the CDR3 is TGTGCCAGCAGCCAATACCGGTCGACGCAGTATTTT. It codes for CASSQYRSTQYF.

The chain joins TRBV27 to TRBJ1-1; no clear D gene. V lost 0 bases, J lost 5 bases, and 7 bases lay in between. Germline values: CDR1 MNHEY, CDR2 SMNVEV (reference sequence). The CDR3 loop spans 13 amino acids. CDR3 in DNA: TGTGCCAGCAGTTTATCAGTATTGACTGAAGCTTTCTTT. Translating it yields CASSLSVLTEAFF.